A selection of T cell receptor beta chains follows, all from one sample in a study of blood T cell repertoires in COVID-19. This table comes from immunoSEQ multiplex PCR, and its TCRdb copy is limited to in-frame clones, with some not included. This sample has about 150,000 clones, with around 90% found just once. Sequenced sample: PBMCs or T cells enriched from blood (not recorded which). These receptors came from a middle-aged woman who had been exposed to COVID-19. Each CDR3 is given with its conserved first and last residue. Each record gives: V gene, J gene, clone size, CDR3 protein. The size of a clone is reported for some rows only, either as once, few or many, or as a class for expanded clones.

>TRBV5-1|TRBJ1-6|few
CASSSPDRGGSPLHF
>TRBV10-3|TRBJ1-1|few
CAISAGTGEAFF
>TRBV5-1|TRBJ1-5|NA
CASSLEGGNQPQHF
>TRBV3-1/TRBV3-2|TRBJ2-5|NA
CASSPRTSGNLNQYF
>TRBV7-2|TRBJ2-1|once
CASSLGSSGGNEQFF
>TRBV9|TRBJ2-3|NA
CASSARLAGGTDTQYF
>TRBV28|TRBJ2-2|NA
CASSLAVRANTGELFF
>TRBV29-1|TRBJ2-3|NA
CSVEDTGGPVDTQYF
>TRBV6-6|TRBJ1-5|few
CASSSGNQPQHF
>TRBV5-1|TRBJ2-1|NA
CATQPSGGAANEQFF
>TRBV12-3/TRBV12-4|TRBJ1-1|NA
CASSLPTLAFF
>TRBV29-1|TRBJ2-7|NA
CSVLGGKYYEQYF
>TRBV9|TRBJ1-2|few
CASSANRGDYGYTF
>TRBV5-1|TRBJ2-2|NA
CASTGTGFLGTGELFF
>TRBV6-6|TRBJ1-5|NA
CASSRRPGQGANQPQHF
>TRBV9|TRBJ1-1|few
CASSVGQQNTEAFF
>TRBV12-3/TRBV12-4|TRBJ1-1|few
CASSGTVNTEAFF
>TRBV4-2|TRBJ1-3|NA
CASSQDRGNTIYF
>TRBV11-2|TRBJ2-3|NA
CASRRTGMTSTDTQYF
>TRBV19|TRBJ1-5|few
CASSGDIYKPQHF
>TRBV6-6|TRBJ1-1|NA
CASSLQQGAITEAFF
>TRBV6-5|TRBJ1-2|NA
CASNQGSLHYGYTF
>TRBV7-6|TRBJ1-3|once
CASSPGQAGGNTIYF
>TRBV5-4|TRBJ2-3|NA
CASSLTSVDTQYF
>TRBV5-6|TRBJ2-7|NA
CASSSLILRDREIYEQYF
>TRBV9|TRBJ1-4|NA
CASSGPGEKLFF
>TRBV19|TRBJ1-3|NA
CASSDTGSAGNTIYF
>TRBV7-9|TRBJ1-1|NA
CASSLDQGMGTEAFF
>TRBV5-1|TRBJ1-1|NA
CASSLFTDKGEAFF
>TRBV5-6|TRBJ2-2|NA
CASSSMDRTNTGELFF
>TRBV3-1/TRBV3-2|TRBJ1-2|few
CASSQVVYYGYTF
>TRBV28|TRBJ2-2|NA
CASSLPQYTGELFF
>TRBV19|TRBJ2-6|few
CAIAGTGGSGANVLTF
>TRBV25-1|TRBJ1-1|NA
CASTGGMNTEAFF
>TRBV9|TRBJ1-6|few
CASSPRGQGNSPLHF
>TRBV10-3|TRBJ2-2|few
CAIGSGLAGATGELFF
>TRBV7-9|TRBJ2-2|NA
CAIRGRGLGGELFF